Following are 18 T cell receptor beta chains from one sample sequenced in a study of blood T cell repertoires in COVID-19. Sequenced by immunoSEQ multiplex PCR; TCRdb stores in-frame clones only, minus some. This sample yields roughly 260,000 clones, of which over 80% are seen a single time; just over 2.5% belongs to the top ten. The sample taken for sequencing was PBMCs or T cells enriched from blood (not recorded which). Source of these receptors: a woman under 40 with acute COVID-19.

The chain carries TRBV13 and TRBJ1-1; D remains unclear. This CDR3 spans 11 amino acids. Trimming removed 3 bases at V and 8 bases at J, with 7 bases between. From germline, CDR1 is PRHDT and CDR2 FYEKMQ (reference sequence). The DNA for the CDR3 is TGTGCCAGCAGCTTCCATAGAGAAGCTTTCTTT. This encodes CASSFHREAFF.

This chain links TRBV29-1 with TRBJ1-2, with 7 bases lining up with TRBD1. The CDR3 extends over 14 amino acids. The trim removed 3 bases at V and 3 bases at J, leaving 7 bases unmatched. The germline CDR1 and CDR2 sequences are SQVTM and ANQGSEA. The CDR3 is CSVDSRGQDYGYTF. DNA for the CDR3: TGCAGCGTTGACAGTAGGGGGCAGGACTATGGCTACACCTTC.

This chain links TRBV29-1 with TRBJ1-5; D uncertain. Trimming cost V 4 bases and J 0 bases, with 7 bases left between them. The CDR3 is made up of 13 amino acids. Germline V gene data show CDR1 as SQVTM and CDR2 as ANQGSEA. This CDR3 reads CSVGEDSNQPQHF. In DNA, the CDR3 is TGCAGCGTTGGCGAAGATAGCAATCAGCCCCAGCATTTT.

The V gene is TRBV28, the J gene TRBJ2-7; tentative D call: TRBD1 (6 bases). Germline values: CDR1 MDHEN, CDR2 SYDVKM. Deletions cut 7 bases from V and 7 bases from J, with 20 bases between. The CDR3 loop spans 14 amino acids. CDR3 nucleotides: TGTGCCAGCAACGAACCCGGGACAATGAGGGAGCAGTACTTC. Translating gives CASNEPGTMREQYF. Looking up the rest from reference TRBV28 and TRBJ2-7 gives the full variable domain: DVKVTQSSRYLVKRTGEKVFLECVQDMDHENMFWYRQDPGLGLRLIYFSYDVKMKEKGDIPEGYSVSREKKERFSLILESASTNQTSMYLCASNEPGTMREQYFGPGTRLTVT.

V and J are TRBV5-1 and TRBJ2-2, with a weak D call TRBD1 (5 bases). The germline V gene encodes CDR1 SGHRS and CDR2 YFSETQ. CDR3 length: 14 residues. Trimming cost V 0 bases and J 6 bases, with 9 bases left between them. The CDR3 is CASSLAPGSGELFF. CDR3 coding DNA: TGCGCCAGCAGCTTGGCCCCAGGGTCCGGGGAGCTGTTTTTT.

This clone has just a few counts. The chain joins TRBV27 to TRBJ1-2; D call uncertain. This CDR3 spans 18 amino acids. The germline CDR1 and CDR2 sequences are MNHEY and SMNVEV (reference sequence). The V gene lost 2 bases and the J gene lost 0 bases, with 19 bases spanning the gap. The CDR3 DNA sequence: TGTGCCAGCAGTTTAATTCAGCTCCGGGAGGAAGCTAACTATGGCTACACCTTC. Translating gives CASSLIQLREEANYGYTF.

The genes are TRBV5-1 and TRBJ1-2, with 7 bases aligning to TRBD1. The germline V gene encodes CDR1 SGHRS and CDR2 YFSETQ. This CDR3 has 16 residues. With 3 bases clipped from V and 4 bases from J, the junction kept 12 bases outside the gene matches. The CDR3 region is CASSSNTGQVLYGYTF. The CDR3 DNA reads as TGCGCCAGCAGCTCTAATACCGGACAGGTCCTCTATGGCTACACCTTC.

This chain joins TRBV4-1 and TRBJ1-1; the match to TRBD1 covers 7 bases. The germline V gene has CDR1 MGHRA and CDR2 YSYEKL. Trimming cost V 5 bases and J 7 bases; bases outside gene matches: 10. The CDR3 is 14 residues long. CDR3 sequence reads: CASSSQGVGGEAFF. The CDR3 DNA is TGCGCCAGCAGCTCGCAGGGGGTGGGTGGTGAAGCTTTCTTT.

The chain employs TRBV5-1 and TRBJ2-5, with TRBD2 matching 16 bases. The CDR3 runs 17 residues. Per the germline V gene, CDR1 is SGHRS and CDR2 is YFSETQ. V trimming: 5 bases; J trimming: 7 bases; junction bases outside the gene matches: 11. CDR3 coding DNA: TGCGCCAGCAGTTCCGGGACTAGCGGGGGGGCCTTGGGGACCCAGTACTTC. This gives the protein CASSSGTSGGALGTQYF.

The rearrangement uses TRBV6-5 and TRBJ1-6; D unclear. This CDR3 is built from 14 residues. Trimming removed 7 bases at V and 6 bases at J, with 13 bases between. Germline V CDR1 and CDR2: MNHEY, SVGAGI. CDR3 in amino acids: CASTPGGGNSPLHF. DNA of the CDR3: TGTGCCAGCACCCCGGGAGGCGGTAATTCACCCCTCCACTTT.

The gene calls are TRBV19 and TRBJ1-2, with D hard to call. Looked up from germline, CDR1 is LNHDA and CDR2 is SQIVND (reference sequence). The CDR3 runs to 13 residues. The germline V and J ends were trimmed by 5 bases and 4 bases, with 11 bases remaining between them. As DNA, the CDR3 is TGTGCCAGTAGTCCCGGGAGGGCCTATGGCTACACCTTC. It specifies CASSPGRAYGYTF.

This clone was detected once. This chain links TRBV15 with TRBJ1-1; TRBD1 matches 7 bases. CDR1 LNHNV and CDR2 YYDKDF come from the germline V gene (reference sequence). Trimming removed 9 bases from V and 4 bases from J; junction bases left unmatched: 5. The CDR3 contains 12 residues. CDR3 nucleotide sequence: TGTGCCACGAGACAGGGAGGCACTGAAGCTTTCTTT. Its translation is CATRQGGTEAFF.

This clone was observed once. This sequence joins TRBV5-1 and TRBJ2-1; weak D call: TRBD1 (6 bases). V shed 0 bases and J shed 5 bases, with 9 bases lying between them. The V gene's germline CDR1 is SGHRS and CDR2 YFSETQ. The CDR3 has 14 residues. CDR3 nucleotide sequence: TGCGCCAGCAGCTTGGTTGGACAGCACAATGAGCAGTTCTTC. Protein sequence: CASSLVGQHNEQFF.

This clone was observed once. The V gene is TRBV5-6, the J gene TRBJ1-1, with 7 bases aligning to TRBD1. V lost 3 bases and J lost 8; bases outside the gene matches: 7. Germline values: CDR1 SGHDT, CDR2 YYEEEE. The CDR3 consists of 13 residues. CDR3 DNA: TGTGCCAGCAGCTCGACAGGGATTTTCGAAGCTTTCTTT. Protein product: CASSSTGIFEAFF.

The chain employs TRBV6-5 and TRBJ1-1, with D perhaps TRBD1 (6 bases). V was pared by 5 bases and J by 5 bases, with 15 bases between. Germline assignment: CDR1 MNHEY and CDR2 SVGAGI. CDR3 length equals 14 residues. This CDR3 reads CASSPRQVVTEAFF. Here the CDR3 DNA reads TGTGCCAGCAGTCCTCGACAGGTCGTGACTGAAGCTTTCTTT.

This clone appeared a single time. The chain's CDR3 is CASSLARAGTKPFHNEQFF. The DNA of the CDR3 is TGTGCCAGCAGCTTAGCCCGGGCCGGGACAAAGCCTTTCCACAATGAGCAGTTCTTC. The V gene is TRBV7-9, the J gene TRBJ2-1; perhaps TRBD1 as D (6 bases). The CDR3 runs to 19 residues. Trimming stripped 0 bases from V and 5 bases from J, with 23 bases between. Germline CDR1 SEHNR, CDR2 FQNEAQ (reference sequence). The variable domain in full, with the rest retrieved from reference TRBV7-9 and TRBJ2-1, is DTGVSQNPRHKITKRGQNVTFRCDPISEHNRLYWYRQTLGQGPEFLTYFQNEAQLEKSRLLSDRFSAERPKGSFSTLEIQRTEQGDSAMYLCASSLARAGTKPFHNEQFFGPGTRLTVL.

The CDR3 here is CASSLMTGGMANYGYTF. CDR3 nucleotides: TGTGCCAGCAGTTTGATGACAGGGGGGATGGCTAACTATGGCTACACCTTC. The chain links TRBV28 to TRBJ1-2; 9 bases line up with TRBD1. The CDR3 is 17 amino acids. The germline V gene has CDR1 MDHEN and CDR2 SYDVKM. V trimming: 3 bases; J trimming: 0 bases; junction bases outside the gene matches: 8.

The rearrangement uses TRBV13 and TRBJ2-7; D is perhaps TRBD2 (5 bases). This CDR3 contains 14 residues. The germline V gene encodes CDR1 PRHDT and CDR2 FYEKMQ (reference sequence). Trimming took 5 bases from V and 5 from J, leaving 16 bases between them. The CDR3 protein is CASSGSAPTHEQYF. In DNA, the CDR3 is TGTGCCAGCAGCGGGAGTGCACCGACCCACGAGCAGTACTTC.